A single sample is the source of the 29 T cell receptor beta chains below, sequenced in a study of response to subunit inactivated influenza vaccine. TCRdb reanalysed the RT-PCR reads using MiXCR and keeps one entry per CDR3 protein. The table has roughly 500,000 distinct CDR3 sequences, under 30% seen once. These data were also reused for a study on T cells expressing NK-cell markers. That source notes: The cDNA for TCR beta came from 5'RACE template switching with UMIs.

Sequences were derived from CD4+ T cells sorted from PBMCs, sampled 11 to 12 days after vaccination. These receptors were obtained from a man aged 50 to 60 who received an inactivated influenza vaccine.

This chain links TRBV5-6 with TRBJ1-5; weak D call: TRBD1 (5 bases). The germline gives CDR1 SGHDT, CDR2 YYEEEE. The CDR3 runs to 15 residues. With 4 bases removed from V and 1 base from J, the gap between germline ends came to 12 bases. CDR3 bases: TGTGCCAGCAGCCAAAAGGGGCAGAGCAATCAGCCCCAGCATTTT. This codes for CASSQKGQSNQPQHF.

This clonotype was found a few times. CDR3 in amino acids: CASSESWAQLGSQNIQYF. For the CDR3, the DNA is TGTGCCAGCAGTGAGTCTTGGGCACAACTCGGTAGCCAAAACATTCAGTACTTC. This chain connects TRBV25-1 to TRBJ2-4; D uncertain. This CDR3 has 18 amino acids. Per germline, CDR1 MGHDK and CDR2 SYGVNS. Trimming stripped 3 bases from V and 5 bases from J, with 23 bases between.

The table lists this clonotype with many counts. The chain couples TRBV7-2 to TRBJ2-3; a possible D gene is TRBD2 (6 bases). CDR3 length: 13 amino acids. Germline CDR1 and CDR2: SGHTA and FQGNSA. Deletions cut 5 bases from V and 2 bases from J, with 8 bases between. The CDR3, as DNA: TGTGCCAGCAGCCGGGACTTCACAGATACGCAGTATTTT. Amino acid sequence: CASSRDFTDTQYF.

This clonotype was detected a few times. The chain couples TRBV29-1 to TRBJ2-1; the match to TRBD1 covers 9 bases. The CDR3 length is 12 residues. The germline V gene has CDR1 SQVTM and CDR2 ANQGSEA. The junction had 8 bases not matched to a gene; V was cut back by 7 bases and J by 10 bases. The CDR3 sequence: CSAGTGIGEQFF. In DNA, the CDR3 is TGCAGCGCCGGGACAGGGATAGGCGAGCAGTTCTTC.

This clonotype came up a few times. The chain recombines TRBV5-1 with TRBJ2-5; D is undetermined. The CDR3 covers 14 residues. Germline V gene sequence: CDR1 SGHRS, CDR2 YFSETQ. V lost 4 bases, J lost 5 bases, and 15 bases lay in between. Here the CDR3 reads CASSTGRPRETQYF. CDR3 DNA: TGCGCCAGCAGCACCGGGCGTCCTCGGGAGACCCAGTACTTC.

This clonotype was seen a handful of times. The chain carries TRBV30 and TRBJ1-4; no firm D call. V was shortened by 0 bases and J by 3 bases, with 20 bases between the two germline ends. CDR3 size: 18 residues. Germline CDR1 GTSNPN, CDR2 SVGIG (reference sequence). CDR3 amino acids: CAWSVPPVYAVANEKLFF. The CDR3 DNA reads TGTGCCTGGAGTGTACCCCCCGTGTATGCGGTAGCTAATGAAAAACTGTTTTTT.

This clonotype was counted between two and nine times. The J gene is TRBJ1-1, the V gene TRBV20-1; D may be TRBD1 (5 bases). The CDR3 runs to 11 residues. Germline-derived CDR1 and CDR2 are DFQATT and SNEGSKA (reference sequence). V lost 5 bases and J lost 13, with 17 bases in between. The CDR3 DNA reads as TGCAGTGCTCAAGGGGCAATCATGAATTTCTTT. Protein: CSAQGAIMNFF.

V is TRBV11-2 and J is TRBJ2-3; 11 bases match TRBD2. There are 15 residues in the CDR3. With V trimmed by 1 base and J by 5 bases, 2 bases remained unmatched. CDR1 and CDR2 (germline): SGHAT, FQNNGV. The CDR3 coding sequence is TGTGCCAGCAGCTTAGGGACTAGCGGGCGAGATACGCAGTATTTT. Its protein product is CASSLGTSGRDTQYF.

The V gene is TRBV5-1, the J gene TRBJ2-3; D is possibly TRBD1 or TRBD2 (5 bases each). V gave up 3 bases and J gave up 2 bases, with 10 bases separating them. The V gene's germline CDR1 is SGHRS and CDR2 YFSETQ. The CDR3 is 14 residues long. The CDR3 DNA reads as TGCGCCAGCAGCTCGGGACGGATCACAGATACGCAGTATTTT. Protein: CASSSGRITDTQYF.

This chain's CDR3 is CASSEGFANTGELFF. In nucleotides, the CDR3 is TGTGCCAGCAGTGAAGGGTTCGCGAACACCGGGGAGCTGTTTTTT. This chain uses TRBV12-3 or TRBV12-4 with TRBJ2-2; D uncertain. The CDR3 is made up of 15 amino acids. V was pared by 5 bases and J by 0 bases, with 10 bases between.

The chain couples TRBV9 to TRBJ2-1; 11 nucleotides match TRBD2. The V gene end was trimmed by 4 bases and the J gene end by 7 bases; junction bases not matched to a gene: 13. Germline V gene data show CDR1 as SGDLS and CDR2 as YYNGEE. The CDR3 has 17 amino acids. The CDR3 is CASSSHRGASGGNEQFF. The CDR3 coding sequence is TGTGCCAGCAGCTCTCACCGTGGGGCTAGCGGGGGGAATGAGCAGTTCTTC.

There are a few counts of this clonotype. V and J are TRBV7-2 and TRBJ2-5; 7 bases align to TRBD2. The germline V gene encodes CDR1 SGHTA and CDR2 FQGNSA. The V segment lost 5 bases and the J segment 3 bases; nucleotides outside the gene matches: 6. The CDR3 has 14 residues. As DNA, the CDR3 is TGTGCCAGCAGCCCCCGACTAGCAGAAGAGACCCAGTACTTC. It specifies CASSPRLAEETQYF.

CDR3 bases: TGTGCCAGCAGTTACACAGGTGACTACGAGCAGTACTTC. It specifies CASSYTGDYEQYF. The genes are TRBV6-5 and TRBJ2-7; D may be TRBD1 (5 bases). Germline lookup yields CDR1 MNHEY and CDR2 SVGAGI. V was clipped by 2 bases and J by 3 bases, with 8 bases between them. This CDR3 has 13 residues.

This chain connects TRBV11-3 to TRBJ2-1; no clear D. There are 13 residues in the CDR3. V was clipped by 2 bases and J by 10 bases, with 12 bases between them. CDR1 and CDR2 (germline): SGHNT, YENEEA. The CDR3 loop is CASSLNFLGEQFF. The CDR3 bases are TGTGCCAGCAGCTTAAATTTCCTAGGAGAGCAGTTCTTC.

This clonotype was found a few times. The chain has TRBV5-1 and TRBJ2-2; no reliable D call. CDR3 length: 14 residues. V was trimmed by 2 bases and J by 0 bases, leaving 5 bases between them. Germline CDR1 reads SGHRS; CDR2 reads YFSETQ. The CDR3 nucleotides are TGCGCCAGCAGCTTTGACGCGAACACCGGGGAGCTGTTTTTT. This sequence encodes CASSFDANTGELFF.

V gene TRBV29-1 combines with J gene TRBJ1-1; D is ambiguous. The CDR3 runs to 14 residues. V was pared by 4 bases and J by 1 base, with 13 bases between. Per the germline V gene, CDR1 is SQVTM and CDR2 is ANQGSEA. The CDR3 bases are TGCAGCGTTGCCCTTCTGGCAGGGAACACTGAAGCTTTCTTT. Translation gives CSVALLAGNTEAFF.

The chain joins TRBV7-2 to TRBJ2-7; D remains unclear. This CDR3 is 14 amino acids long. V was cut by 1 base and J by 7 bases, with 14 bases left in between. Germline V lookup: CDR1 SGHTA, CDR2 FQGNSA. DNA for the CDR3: TGTGCCAGCAGCTTAGGGGTTACAGTGGGTGAGCAGTACTTC. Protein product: CASSLGVTVGEQYF.

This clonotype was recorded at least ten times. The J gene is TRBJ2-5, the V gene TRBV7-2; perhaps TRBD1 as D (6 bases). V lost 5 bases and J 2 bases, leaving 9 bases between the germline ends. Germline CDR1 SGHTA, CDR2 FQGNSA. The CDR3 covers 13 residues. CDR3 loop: CASSRQVQETQYF. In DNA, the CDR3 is TGTGCCAGCAGCCGACAGGTACAAGAGACCCAGTACTTC.

The CDR3: CASSRAGRKPVSGANVLTF. CDR3 in DNA: TGTGCCAGCAGCCGGGCCGGGAGGAAGCCGGTATCAGGGGCCAACGTCCTGACTTTC. The rearrangement joins TRBV3-1 to TRBJ2-6; 7 bases match TRBD2. J lost 4 bases, V lost 4 bases, and 16 bases had no gene match. The CDR3 covers 19 residues. Germline CDR1 LGHDT, CDR2 YNNKEL (reference sequence).

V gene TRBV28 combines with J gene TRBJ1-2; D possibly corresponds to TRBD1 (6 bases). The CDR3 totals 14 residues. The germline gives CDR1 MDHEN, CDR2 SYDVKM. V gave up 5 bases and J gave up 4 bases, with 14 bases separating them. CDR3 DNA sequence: TGTGCCAGCAGTCAGTCAGGGGAGGTCTATGGCTACACCTTC. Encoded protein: CASSQSGEVYGYTF.

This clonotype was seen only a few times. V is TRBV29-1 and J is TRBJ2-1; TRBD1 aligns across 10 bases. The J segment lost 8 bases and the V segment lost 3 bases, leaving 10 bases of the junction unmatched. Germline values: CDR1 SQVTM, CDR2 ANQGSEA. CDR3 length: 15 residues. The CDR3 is CSVEGRDRGFDEQFF. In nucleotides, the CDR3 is TGCAGCGTTGAGGGCCGGGACAGGGGCTTTGATGAGCAGTTCTTC.

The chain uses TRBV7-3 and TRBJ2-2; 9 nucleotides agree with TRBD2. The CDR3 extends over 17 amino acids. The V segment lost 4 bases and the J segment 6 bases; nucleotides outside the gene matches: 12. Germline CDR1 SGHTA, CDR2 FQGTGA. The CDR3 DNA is TGTGCCAGCAGCTACCTCGGGGGTAGCGGGAGTTCCGGGGAGCTGTTTTTT. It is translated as CASSYLGGSGSSGELFF.

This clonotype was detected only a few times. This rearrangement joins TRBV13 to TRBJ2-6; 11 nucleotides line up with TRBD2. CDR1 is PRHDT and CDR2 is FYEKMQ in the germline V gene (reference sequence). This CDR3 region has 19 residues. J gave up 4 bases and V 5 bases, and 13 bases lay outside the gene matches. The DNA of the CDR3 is TGTGCCAGCAGCCAGACCACTAGCGGGAGTTTACCCGGGGCCAACGTCCTGACTTTC. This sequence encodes CASSQTTSGSLPGANVLTF.

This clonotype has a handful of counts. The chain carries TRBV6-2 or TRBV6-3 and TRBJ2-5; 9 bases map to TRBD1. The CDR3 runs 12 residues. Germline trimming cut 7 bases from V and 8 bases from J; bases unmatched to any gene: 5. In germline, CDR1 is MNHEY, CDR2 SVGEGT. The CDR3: CASNGQGITQYF. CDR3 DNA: TGTGCCAGCAACGGACAGGGGATTACCCAGTACTTC.

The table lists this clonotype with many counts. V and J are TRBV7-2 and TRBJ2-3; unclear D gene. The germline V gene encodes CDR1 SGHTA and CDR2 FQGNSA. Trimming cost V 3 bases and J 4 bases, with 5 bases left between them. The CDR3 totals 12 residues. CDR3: CASSFGADTQYF. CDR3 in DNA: TGTGCCAGCAGCTTTGGAGCAGATACGCAGTATTTT.

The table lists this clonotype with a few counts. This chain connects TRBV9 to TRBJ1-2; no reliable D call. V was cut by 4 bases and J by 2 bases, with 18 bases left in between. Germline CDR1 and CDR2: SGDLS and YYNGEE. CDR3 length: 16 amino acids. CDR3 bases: TGTGCCAGCAGCCCCGGTGGGAACTTCTACAACTATGGCTACACCTTC. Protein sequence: CASSPGGNFYNYGYTF.

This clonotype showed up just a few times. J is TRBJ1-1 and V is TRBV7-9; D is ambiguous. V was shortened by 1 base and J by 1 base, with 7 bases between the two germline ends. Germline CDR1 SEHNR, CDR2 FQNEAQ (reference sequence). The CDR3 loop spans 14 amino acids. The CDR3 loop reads CASSLEDSNTEAFF. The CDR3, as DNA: TGTGCCAGCAGCTTAGAAGACTCGAACACTGAAGCTTTCTTT.

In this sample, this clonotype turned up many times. CDR3 sequence (DNA): TGTGCCAGCAGTGGATACGGGACTAGCGTTTACAATGAGCAGTTCTTC. This encodes CASSGYGTSVYNEQFF. V is TRBV25-1 and J is TRBJ2-1; the match to TRBD2 covers 10 bases. V dropped 4 bases and J dropped 4; count of bases not matched to a gene: 7. CDR3 length: 16 residues. Germline loops: CDR1 MGHDK, CDR2 SYGVNS.

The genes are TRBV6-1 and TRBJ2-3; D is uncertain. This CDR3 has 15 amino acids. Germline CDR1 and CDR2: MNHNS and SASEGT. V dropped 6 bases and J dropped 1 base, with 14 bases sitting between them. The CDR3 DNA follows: TGTGCCAGCAGATCCAGGCGGTCCGGCACAGATACGCAGTATTTT. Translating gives CASRSRRSGTDTQYF.